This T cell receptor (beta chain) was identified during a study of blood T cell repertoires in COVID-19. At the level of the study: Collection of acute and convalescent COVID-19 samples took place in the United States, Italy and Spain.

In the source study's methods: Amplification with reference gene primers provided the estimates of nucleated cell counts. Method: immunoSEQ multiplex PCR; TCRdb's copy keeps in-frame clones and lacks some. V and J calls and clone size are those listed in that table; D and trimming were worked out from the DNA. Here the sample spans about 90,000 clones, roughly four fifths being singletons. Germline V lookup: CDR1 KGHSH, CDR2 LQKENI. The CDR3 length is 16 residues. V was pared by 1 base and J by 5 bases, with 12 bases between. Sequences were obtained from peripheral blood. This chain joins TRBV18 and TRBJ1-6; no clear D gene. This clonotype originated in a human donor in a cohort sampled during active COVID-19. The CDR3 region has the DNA TGTGCCAGCTCACCACTAATGCCGGGAAATAATTCACCCCTCCACTTT. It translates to CASSPLMPGNNSPLHF.